The clone carrying this T cell receptor (beta chain) was found many times. Hyperthyroidism patients were newly diagnosed, had disease duration under 2 months, and were aged 18 to 65 years. Diagnoses used clinical symptoms, serum thyroxine and TRAb, thyroid ultrasound and orbital computed tomography. Amplification yielded TCR beta CDR3 regions, with RNA transcripts as the source. Initially, a first-round RT-PCR of the TCR CDR3 employed the HTBI primer set. TCRdb processed the multiplex PCR reads anew with MiXCR; each CDR3 protein has one entry. The sample contains some 690,000 distinct CDR3 sequences, approximately 15% of which appear only once. The entry originates in a study of T cells in Graves' hyperthyroidism and ophthalmopathy. V was clipped by 3 bases and J by 0 bases, with 10 bases between them. Looked up from germline, CDR1 is SGDLS and CDR2 is YYNGEE. The CDR3 is 15 amino acids.

This chain links TRBV9 with TRBJ1-3; D is unresolved. The clonotype was recovered from a man aged 50-60 years with Graves' hyperthyroidism. Sequencing was carried out using blood. For the CDR3, the DNA is TGTGCCAGCAGCGCCACGGGTTTCTCTGGAAACACCATATATTTT. Translated, it gives CASSATGFSGNTIYF.